These 9 T cell receptor beta chains share one sample of origin, sequenced in a study of T cells in Graves' hyperthyroidism and ophthalmopathy. Amplified regions were TCR beta CDR3 sequences from RNA transcripts. The HTBI primer set was used in a first-round RT-PCR of the TCR CDR3. Via MiXCR, TCRdb re-called the multiplex PCR reads, giving one row per CDR3 protein. The sample gives about 360,000 distinct CDR3 sequences, 15% to 18% of which show up once; about a quarter is in the top ten. The material sequenced was blood. These TCRs come from a woman under 30 with Graves' hyperthyroidism that later progressed to Graves' ophthalmopathy.

This clonotype was counted many times. V is TRBV11-2 and J is TRBJ2-3, with D maybe TRBD1 (6 bases). V was cut by 5 bases and J by 6 bases, with 15 bases left in between. The CDR3 has 14 amino acids. CDR1 and CDR2 from the germline V gene are SGHAT and FQNNGV. CDR3 in amino acids: CASSNRDGSDTQYF. The CDR3 DNA reads TGTGCCAGCAGCAACAGGGACGGATCGGATACGCAGTATTTT.

In its sample, this clonotype was seen a few times. Since a much larger clone is just one base distant, this may be a read error. This sequence joins TRBV30 and TRBJ1-1; perhaps TRBD1 as D (5 bases). The CDR3 loop spans 17 amino acids. The V gene lost 0 bases and the J gene lost 1 base, with 18 bases spanning the gap. Per the germline V gene, CDR1 is GTSNPN and CDR2 is SVGIG (reference sequence). The CDR3 loop is CAWSVGAGYWENTEAFF. The CDR3 bases are TGTGCCTGGAGTGTAGGGGCAGGGTATTGGGAGAACACTGAAGCTTTCTTT.

This clonotype showed up many times. J is TRBJ1-1 and V is TRBV2; tentative D call: TRBD1 (6 bases). With 2 bases removed from V and 8 bases from J, the gap between germline ends came to 12 bases. Germline values: CDR1 SNHLY, CDR2 FYNNEI. This CDR3 has 13 residues. CDR3 residues: CASSERDNKEAFF. CDR3 bases: TGTGCCAGCAGTGAAAGGGACAACAAAGAAGCTTTCTTT.

There are many counts of this clonotype. This chain uses TRBV2 with TRBJ2-7, with D perhaps TRBD2 (5 bases). Germline V gene sequence: CDR1 SNHLY, CDR2 FYNNEI. V lost 6 bases and J lost 5, with 14 bases in between. This CDR3 has 13 residues. CDR3 sequence reads: CASRGAPGNEQYF. CDR3 DNA: TGTGCCAGCAGGGGAGCCCCGGGGAACGAGCAGTACTTC.

Many counts were recorded for this clonotype. The rearrangement joins TRBV3-1 to TRBJ1-3, with D hard to call. The V end lost 4 bases, the J end lost 4 bases, and 8 bases lay between the germline ends. CDR1 is LGHDT and CDR2 is YNNKEL in the germline V gene (reference sequence). The CDR3 length is 13 residues. The CDR3 DNA sequence: TGTGCCAGCAGCCCAATAGGGGGAAACACCATATATTTT. Residues: CASSPIGGNTIYF.

There are many counts of this clonotype. CDR3 DNA: TGCAGTGCTAGAGATTCCCTCGGTGGGGAGACCCAGTACTTC. Translating gives CSARDSLGGETQYF. The chain recombines TRBV20-1 with TRBJ2-5; D is ambiguous. Between the trimmed V and J ends, which lost 0 bases and 5 bases, there was a span of 13 bases. The CDR3 has 14 amino acids. The germline gives CDR1 DFQATT, CDR2 SNEGSKA (reference sequence).

The table lists this clonotype with a few counts. The chain joins TRBV6-5 to TRBJ2-1, with D possibly TRBD2 on 6 matching bases. Trimming stripped 0 bases from V and 8 bases from J, with 11 bases between. This CDR3 comprises 14 residues. Germline CDR1 MNHEY, CDR2 SVGAGI. CDR3 coding DNA: TGTGCCAGCAGTTACTCTACTAGCTCGGATGAGCAGTTCTTC. It encodes CASSYSTSSDEQFF.

With respect to this clonotype: A read error may explain this, as a much larger clone is one base away. This chain uses TRBV6-2 or TRBV6-3 with TRBJ2-7, with TRBD1 matching 8 bases. Germline CDR1 and CDR2: MNHEY and SVGEGT. V gave up 8 bases and J gave up 0 bases; unmatched junction bases: 6. The length of the CDR3 is 14 residues. In DNA, the CDR3 is TGTGCCAGCTTCGGACAGGGAAACTCCTACGAGCAGTACTTC. Residues: CASFGQGNSYEQYF.

This rearrangement joins TRBV15 to TRBJ2-1; 7 bases agree with TRBD1. CDR3 size: 20 residues. Germline CDR1 is LNHNV and CDR2 is YYDKDF (reference sequence). The ends lost 0 bases at V and 1 base at J; junction bases unmatched: 15. The CDR3 loop is CATSRDLGPREQGSYNEQFF. DNA of the CDR3: TGTGCCACCAGCAGAGATTTAGGCCCGCGAGAACAGGGGTCCTACAATGAGCAGTTCTTC.